The entry below describes one T cell receptor beta chain. The antigen remains undetermined. This entry is derived from a study of cytomegalovirus exposure and HLA in healthy donors. Study observations and caveats: Sequences of the TCR beta chain were said to predict the HLA-A and HLA-B alleles of most subjects accurately. A further, later analysis showed that HLA-associated TCR beta chains (compared with equally common others) were more clonally expanded.

Primers included in the PCR were 60 Vbeta and 13 Jbeta primers. How the authors handled the data: Roughly 10 million shared chains were among approximately 87 million unique TCR beta chains counted in a later analysis. The data were produced by immunoSEQ multiplex PCR, yet TCRdb's version contains in-frame clones alone and is incomplete. V and J calls and clone size are given by that table; D and trimming were obtained from the DNA. The sample contains 210,000 or so clones, 70% to 90% of which appear only once. V was cut by 1 base and J by 4 bases, with 8 bases left in between. The CDR3 is 14 residues long. The V gene's germline CDR1 is SGHTA and CDR2 FQGNSA.

The receptor was derived from a girl aged 2 to 10 in good health and CMV-seronegative. The chain employs TRBV7-2 and TRBJ1-3; D ambiguous. Sequencing was carried out using PBMCs. CDR3 in amino acids: CASSLGGLGNTIYF. The CDR3 DNA reads as TGTGCCAGCAGCTTAGGAGGACTGGGAAACACCATATATTTT.